This is a list of T cell receptor beta chains from one sample in a study of OX40 agonist ivuxolimab in advanced cancers. Generated by immunoSEQ multiplex PCR, the TCRdb table keeps only in-frame clones and is missing some. The sample has 60,000 to 85,000 clones, 70% to 90% seen once. Sequenced here: CD4+ or CD8+ T cells sorted from blood, sampled in a trial of the OX40 agonist ivuxolimab. Receptor source: an adult with an advanced solid tumor such as melanoma, head and neck, liver or kidney cancer. Both conserved end residues are part of each CDR3. A D gene is named only where the DNA matches it firmly. Only some rows state a clone size, as once, few, many or a class for expanded clones.

>TRBD1|TRBJ1-5|NA|TRBV6-5
TGTGCCAGCAGTTACCGGACAGGGTACCAGCCCCAGCATTTT
CASSYRTGYQPQHF
>NA|TRBJ2-3|once|TRBV5-6
TGTGCCAGCAGCTTGGGACTCTCCACAGATACGCAGTATTTT
CASSLGLSTDTQYF
>NA|TRBJ2-1|once|TRBV9
TGTGCCAGCAGCGTAGACGGGGGCTTATACAATGAGCAGTTCTTC
CASSVDGGLYNEQFF
>NA|TRBJ2-1|NA|TRBV5-5
TGTGCCAGCAGCATACTCACAATCGAGGAGCAGTTCTTC
CASSILTIEEQFF
>NA|TRBJ1-4|NA|TRBV9
TGTGCCAGCGGGAAAGGAGGGTCGATTAATGAAAAACTGTTTTTT
CASGKGGSINEKLFF
>TRBD1|TRBJ2-5|NA|TRBV10-3
TGTGCCATTCGGGCGGGTCGGGACAGACAAGAGACCCAGTACTTC
CAIRAGRDRQETQYF
>NA|TRBJ2-7|NA|TRBV19
TGTGCCAGTAGTATAGGAGGGAACTACGAGCAGTACTTC
CASSIGGNYEQYF
>TRBD1|TRBJ1-6|NA|TRBV6-1
TGTGCCAGCAGCAAACCGGGACAGGGGAGGTCATCCCTCCACTTT
CASSKPGQGRSSLHF
>NA|TRBJ2-3|once|TRBV7-7
TGTGCTAGCAGCTTAGCGGCAGGGAGCGGGTCAGATACGCAGTATTTT
CASSLAAGSGSDTQYF
>TRBD1|TRBJ2-7|few|TRBV19
TGTGCCAGTAGCCTCCCTAGGACAGGAGTTAACGAGCAGTACTTC
CASSLPRTGVNEQYF
>NA|TRBJ2-2|NA|TRBV7-6
TGTGCCAGCAGCTTAGTGTCGGTTGCGAACACCGGGGAGCTGTTTTTT
CASSLVSVANTGELFF
>TRBD1|TRBJ1-2|NA|TRBV7-9
TGTGCCAGCAGCCCTGGACAGGGGGGAGGCTATGGCTACACCTTC
CASSPGQGGGYGYTF
>NA|TRBJ1-4|once|TRBV11-2
TGTGCCAGCAGCTTATCGACGCCCCTTAATGAAAAACTGTTTTTT
CASSLSTPLNEKLFF
>TRBD2|TRBJ2-1|NA|TRBV5-1
TGCGCCAGCAGCCTTCTTAGCGGGAGAGGAAACAATGAGCAGTTCTTC
CASSLLSGRGNNEQFF
>NA|TRBJ2-7|NA|TRBV27
TGTGCCAGCAGTTTAACACGGACGGAAGGCGAGCAGTACTTC
CASSLTRTEGEQYF
>NA|TRBJ2-1|NA|TRBV11-1
TGTGCCAGCAGCTTAGACTCACTTGAGCAGTTCTTC
CASSLDSLEQFF
>NA|TRBJ1-2|NA|TRBV25-1
TGTGCCAGCAGCCCTAACCAGGGAAGGCACGGCTACACCTTC
CASSPNQGRHGYTF
>NA|TRBJ1-4|NA|TRBV30
TGTGCCTGGAGTGTACATCGAGGCGGGAATGAAAAACTGTTTTTT
CAWSVHRGGNEKLFF
>TRBD1|TRBJ1-1|NA|TRBV7-6
TGTGCCAGCAGCTCCACAGGGGTTGGAAACACTGAAGCTTTCTTT
CASSSTGVGNTEAFF
>NA|TRBJ2-5|NA|TRBV11-2
TGTGCCAGCAGCTTACAAGAGACCCAGTACTTC
CASSLQETQYF
>TRBD1|TRBJ2-1|NA|TRBV14
TGTGCCAGCAGCCCGGGGACAGGTAACAAGTACAATGAGCAGTTCTTC
CASSPGTGNKYNEQFF
>NA|TRBJ2-2|NA|TRBV2
TGTGCCAGCACCCTAACTATCGCCGGGGAGCTGTTTTTT
CASTLTIAGELFF
>NA|TRBJ2-4|NA|TRBV28
TGTGCCAGCAGTTTGAGAGGTAGAGCCAAAAACATTCAGTACTTC
CASSLRGRAKNIQYF
>TRBD1|TRBJ2-7|NA|TRBV5-4
TGTGCCAGCAGCTCCTCCGGGACAGGGGCCTACGAGCAGTACTTC
CASSSSGTGAYEQYF
>NA|TRBJ1-2|NA|TRBV15
TGTGCCACCAGCAGAGATTGGGCAACTAACTATGGCTACACCTTC
CATSRDWATNYGYTF
>NA|TRBJ2-3|NA|TRBV5-1
TGCGCCAGCAGCCAGACGGCAGATACGCAGTATTTT
CASSQTADTQYF
>NA|TRBJ2-3|NA|TRBV5-1
TGCGCCAGCAGCTTTGGAGACAATACGCAGTATTTT
CASSFGDNTQYF
>TRBD1|TRBJ2-7|NA|TRBV27
TGTGCCAGCAGGGGACAGGGGGGATCCTACGAGCAGTACTTC
CASRGQGGSYEQYF
>NA|TRBJ2-1|NA|TRBV11-2
TGTGCCAGCAGCTTAGCGGGCTTCGCGAATGAGCAGTTCTTC
CASSLAGFANEQFF
>NA|TRBJ1-1|NA|TRBV4-1
TGCGCCAGCAGCCCTGGTGGCGCCGGCGGGACACCGAACACTGAAGCTTTCTTT
CASSPGGAGGTPNTEAFF
>NA|TRBJ1-5|NA|TRBV6-6
TGTGCCAGCAAGATGGGGAGGGTTGATCAGCCCCAGCATTTT
CASKMGRVDQPQHF
>NA|TRBJ1-1|once|TRBV6-1
TGTGCCAGCAGTGATCTTTACAGGGTCGTCTTT
CASSDLYRVVF
>TRBD1|TRBJ2-1|NA|TRBV5-5
TGTGCCAGCAGCTTGGGACAGGGTTTTTACAATGAGCAGTTCTTC
CASSLGQGFYNEQFF